This T cell receptor (beta chain) was sequenced in a study of T cell repertoires in cytomegalovirus infection. Overall study context: Newly reported HLA-C-restricted and thoroughly characterized HLA-B-restricted CMV epitopes were employed. Through public TCR beta signatures, both CMV infection and matching HLA type were indicated. Study results and limitations: CMV carriers with the relevant HLA were identified by cumulative public TCR beta family frequency. In two of eight donors, the top clonotype was HLA-C-restricted CMV-specific.

This clonotype was detected ten times or more. Its antigen is unidentified. Germline values: CDR1 MNHNS, CDR2 SASEGT. V was shortened by 8 bases and J by 4 bases, with 17 bases between the two germline ends. The CDR3 is made up of 14 amino acids. A single record per CDR3 protein comes from TCRdb applying MiXCR to the reads. Of some 500,000 distinct CDR3 sequences in the sample, 40% were seen once. This chain joins TRBV6-1 and TRBJ1-1; D call uncertain. This receptor was obtained from a human donor in good health (CMV status not recorded). Some clones in this sample may be carry-over from other donors' samples. Sequenced material: cultured PBMCs, taken from culture after CMV antigen stimulation. CDR3 coding DNA: TGTGCCAGCCGGGAAGAGACACGGAGCACTGAAGCTTTCTTT. Residues: CASREETRSTEAFF.